The 15 T cell receptor beta chains below come from one sample, sequenced in a study of blood T cell repertoires in COVID-19. Libraries were prepared by immunoSEQ multiplex PCR; TCRdb keeps only in-frame clonotypes and omits some of them. In the table there are roughly 400,000 clones, roughly 86% of which are singletons. Sequencing was carried out using PBMCs or T cells enriched from blood (not recorded which). The receptors were gathered from a woman aged 30 to 39 who had recovered from COVID-19.

A remark on this clone: Its ends do not fully match the called genes, so a read error is possible. This chain connects TRBV7-7 to TRBJ2-7; the D gene is possibly TRBD1 (5 bases). This CDR3 has 13 amino acids. Per germline, CDR1 SSHAT and CDR2 FNYEAQ (reference sequence). The DNA for the CDR3 is TGTGCTAGCAGCTTAGCCCAGGGCGGCGAGCAGTACTTC. It encodes CASSLAQGGEQYF.

The J gene is TRBJ1-5, the V gene TRBV5-5; D is possibly TRBD1 (6 bases). CDR3 length: 17 amino acids. V was clipped by 0 bases and J by 1 base, with 14 bases between them. CDR1 is SGHKS, CDR2 YYEKEE, per germline (reference sequence). The CDR3 here is CASSLVPGAKSNQPQHF. CDR3 nucleotides: TGTGCCAGCAGCTTGGTCCCAGGGGCAAAGAGCAATCAGCCCCAGCATTTT.

The chain carries TRBV11-2 and TRBJ2-3, with 10 nucleotides matching TRBD2. CDR3 length equals 18 residues. From germline, CDR1 is SGHAT and CDR2 FQNNGV. V lost 1 base to trimming and J lost 5 bases; unmatched junction nucleotides: 12. The CDR3 nucleotides read TGTGCCAGCAGCTTAGGGGTAGGCACTAGCGGGATGGGAGATACGCAGTATTTT. This translates into CASSLGVGTSGMGDTQYF.

The chain couples TRBV30 to TRBJ2-7, with 8 bases matching TRBD1. Germline CDR1 GTSNPN, CDR2 SVGIG (reference sequence). The length of the CDR3 is 12 residues. The J segment lost 3 bases and the V segment lost 2 bases, leaving 0 bases of the junction unmatched. CDR3 sequence: CAWSTGGYEQYF. DNA of the CDR3: TGTGCCTGGAGTACAGGGGGCTACGAGCAGTACTTC.

V usage is TRBV5-8 and J usage is TRBJ1-3; 7 nucleotides match TRBD1. Germline loops: CDR1 SGHTS, CDR2 YDEGEE. Trimming took 3 bases from V and 4 from J; bases not matched to a gene: 10. CDR3 length: 16 residues. Here the CDR3 DNA reads TGTGCCAGCAGCTCTACCGCCAACAGGGGAGGAAACACCATATATTTT. Translation gives CASSSTANRGGNTIYF.

This clone has more than one count but fewer than ten. The gene calls are TRBV7-3 and TRBJ2-2; D is uncertain. In germline, CDR1 is SGHTA, CDR2 FQGTGA. Trimming removed 2 bases from V and 2 bases from J, with 6 bases in between. CDR3 length equals 14 residues. CDR3 nucleotides: TGTGCCAGCAGCTTAGTTCTTAACACCGGGGAGCTGTTTTTT. Residues: CASSLVLNTGELFF. Filled out from reference TRBV7-3 and TRBJ2-2, the complete variable domain reads GAGVSQTPSNKVTEKGKYVELRCDPISGHTALYWYRQSLGQGPEFLIYFQGTGAADDSGLPNDRFFAVRPEGSVSTLKIQRTERGDSAVYLCASSLVLNTGELFFGEGSRLTVL.

The chain recombines TRBV6-6 with TRBJ2-2; 7 positions agree with TRBD1. CDR1 is MNHNY, CDR2 SVGAGI, per germline (reference sequence). CDR3 size: 14 residues. With V trimmed by 7 bases and J by 1 base, 3 bases remained unmatched. For the CDR3, the DNA is TGTGCCAGCACCCGGACAGGGAACACCGGGGAGCTGTTTTTT. Protein product: CASTRTGNTGELFF.

In its sample, this clone was seen a few times. This sequence joins TRBV27 and TRBJ2-7; 7 nucleotides align to TRBD2. Germline V gene data show CDR1 as MNHEY and CDR2 as SMNVEV (reference sequence). V trimming: 5 bases; J trimming: 4 bases; junction bases outside the gene matches: 5. The CDR3 runs 13 residues. This CDR3 is CASSPPGGYEQYF. The CDR3 nucleotides are TGTGCCAGCAGTCCACCGGGGGGATACGAGCAGTACTTC.

The CDR3 is CASRPTDRARTQYF. The CDR3 coding sequence is TGTGCCAGCAGGCCCACGGACAGGGCGAGGACCCAGTACTTC. The chain has TRBV7-2 and TRBJ2-5; TRBD1 matches 8 bases. Per germline, CDR1 SGHTA and CDR2 FQGNSA. With 6 bases clipped from V and 7 bases from J, the junction kept 10 bases outside the gene matches. CDR3 length: 14 amino acids.

The V and J genes are TRBV11-3 and TRBJ2-2; the match to TRBD1 covers 11 bases. The CDR3 sequence is 15 residues long. Trimming cost V 1 base and J 5 bases; bases outside gene matches: 0. From germline, CDR1 is SGHNT and CDR2 YENEEA. CDR3 in amino acids: CASSLGDRGTGELFF. Written as DNA, the CDR3 is TGTGCCAGCAGCTTAGGGGACAGGGGGACCGGGGAGCTGTTTTTT.

J is TRBJ2-2 and V is TRBV24-1, with 9 bases identical to TRBD1. The germline gives CDR1 KGHDR, CDR2 SFDVKD. This CDR3 is 19 amino acids long. V was pared by 6 bases and J by 0 bases, with 13 bases of the junction left unmatched. The CDR3 region has the DNA TGTGCCACCAGTACAGGGGGCCCCGGGACAGGGTCGAACACCGGGGAGCTGTTTTTT. Residues: CATSTGGPGTGSNTGELFF.

The V and J genes are TRBV4-1 and TRBJ1-5, with 7 bases that match TRBD1. The germline V gene has CDR1 MGHRA and CDR2 YSYEKL. This CDR3 is 17 amino acids long. Germline trimming cut 1 base from V and 0 bases from J; bases unmatched to any gene: 6. CDR3 residues: CASSQVVTGISNQPQHF. CDR3 DNA: TGCGCCAGCAGCCAAGTGGTGACAGGGATTAGCAATCAGCCCCAGCATTTT.

The chain recombines TRBV5-6 with TRBJ1-2; maybe TRBD1 (6 bases). Germline values: CDR1 SGHDT, CDR2 YYEEEE. The CDR3 has 15 amino acids. Trimming removed 3 bases at V and 6 bases at J, with 18 bases between. The CDR3 loop reads CASSSYRVSWDGYTF. In DNA form, the CDR3 reads TGTGCCAGCAGCTCTTACAGGGTTAGCTGGGATGGCTACACCTTC.

The CDR3 DNA follows: TGTGCCTGGAGTGGGAGGGACAATCAGCCCCAGCATTTT. It yields the protein CAWSGRDNQPQHF. V is TRBV30 and J is TRBJ1-5; D is unclear. The length of the CDR3 is 13 residues. Germline V gene data show CDR1 as GTSNPN and CDR2 as SVGIG (reference sequence). Deletions cut 1 base from V and 3 bases from J, with 7 bases between.

To note about this clone: Compared with germline, one end of the junction differs, possibly owing to a read error. The chain couples TRBV7-7 to TRBJ1-5; 9 positions match TRBD1. Germline loops: CDR1 SSHAT, CDR2 FNYEAQ (reference sequence). The length of the CDR3 is 21 residues. The chain's CDR3 is CASSLENSTPGQGSGTQPQHF. The CDR3 DNA follows: TGTGCTAGCAGCTTAGAAAACTCTACCCCGGGACAGGGTTCAGGAACTCAGCCCCAGCATTTT.